This is a list of T cell receptor beta chains from one sample in a study of radiotherapy plus CTLA-4 blockade in lung cancer. Some clones are missing from TCRdb's copy, which holds only in-frame ones; the method was immunoSEQ multiplex PCR. The profile shows about 39,000 clones, about four fifths of them singletons. The sample here was peripheral blood, taken from a patient treated with radiotherapy plus ipilimumab. The source of these receptors is a human donor with non-small cell lung cancer that progressed on radiotherapy plus ipilimumab. The CDR3 runs from the conserved cysteine through the conserved F or W. The D gene is left open where the match is weak. Some rows mark clone size as missing; the rest say once, few, many or name a class of expanded clone.

DNA: TGTGCCAGCAGCTTAACGGCGGGGGCGGGTTCCTACAATGGGCAGTTCTTC
CDR3: CASSLTAGAGSYNGQFF
D: NA
J: TRBJ2-1
V: TRBV5-4
size: NA

DNA: TGTGCCAGCAGTCAAACGGGACAGATTCTCTACGAGCAGTACTTC
CDR3: CASSQTGQILYEQYF
D: TRBD1
J: TRBJ2-7
V: TRBV2
size: once

DNA: TGCAGCGTAGAGGGACAGAGTTATGGCTACACCTTC
CDR3: CSVEGQSYGYTF
D: TRBD1
J: TRBJ1-2
V: TRBV29-1
size: few

DNA: TGTGCCAGCAGTTTACCCCCCTATGGCGGGGGACATGAGCAGTTCTTC
CDR3: CASSLPPYGGGHEQFF
D: TRBD2
J: TRBJ2-1
V: TRBV27
size: NA

DNA: TGTGCCAGCAGCGTCCAGGAGGGAGAGACCCAGTACTTC
CDR3: CASSVQEGETQYF
D: NA
J: TRBJ2-5
V: TRBV9
size: NA

DNA: TGTGCCAGTAGTATTCGGAACAGTAACTATGGCTACACCTTC
CDR3: CASSIRNSNYGYTF
D: NA
J: TRBJ1-2
V: TRBV19
size: few

DNA: TGTGCCAGCAGCCCTCGAGGAGCGGGGGGGACGCAGTTCTTC
CDR3: CASSPRGAGGTQFF
D: TRBD2
J: TRBJ2-1
V: TRBV5-4
size: NA

DNA: TGTGCCAGCACCCTCAGGAGGGCTGCCTCTGGGGCCAACGTCCTGACTTTC
CDR3: CASTLRRAASGANVLTF
D: NA
J: TRBJ2-6
V: TRBV7-2
size: NA

DNA: TGTGCCAGCAGCGTAGAGGCGGGGGGGCCGACAGATACGCAGTATTTT
CDR3: CASSVEAGGPTDTQYF
D: TRBD2
J: TRBJ2-3
V: TRBV9
size: NA

DNA: TGTGCCAGTACCGACGGACAGGGGGGGAATCAGCCCCAGCATTTT
CDR3: CASTDGQGGNQPQHF
D: TRBD1
J: TRBJ1-5
V: TRBV19
size: NA

DNA: TGTGCCAGCAGCATGGCCTTAACCCAGCATTTT
CDR3: CASSMALTQHF
D: NA
J: TRBJ1-5
V: TRBV21-1
size: NA

DNA: TGCGCCAGCAGCCCTCGCGATAATGCGCCCCTCCACTTT
CDR3: CASSPRDNAPLHF
D: NA
J: TRBJ1-6
V: TRBV4-1
size: NA

DNA: TGTGCCAGCAGTTTATCCCTGGTCTACTCCTATAATTCACCCCTCCACTTT
CDR3: CASSLSLVYSYNSPLHF
D: NA
J: TRBJ1-6
V: TRBV27
size: NA

DNA: TGTGCCAGTAAACCGGAGGGGAACACCGGGGAGCTGTTTTTT
CDR3: CASKPEGNTGELFF
D: NA
J: TRBJ2-2
V: TRBV6-5
size: NA

DNA: TGTGCCAGCAGCCAACCGCAGGGGAACGAGCAGTACTTC
CDR3: CASSQPQGNEQYF
D: NA
J: TRBJ2-7
V: TRBV5-6
size: NA

DNA: TGTGCCAGCAGTGAATGGAATACAGATGGCTACACCTTC
CDR3: CASSEWNTDGYTF
D: NA
J: TRBJ1-2
V: TRBV25-1
size: NA

DNA: TGCGCCAGCAGGGACAGGGTTCTACTGCAGGATACGCAGTATTTT
CDR3: CASRDRVLLQDTQYF
D: TRBD1
J: TRBJ2-3
V: TRBV5-1
size: once

DNA: TGTGCCAGCAGCATGGACAGGGTCGGGGCCGGGGAGCTGTTTTTT
CDR3: CASSMDRVGAGELFF
D: TRBD1
J: TRBJ2-2
V: TRBV7-6
size: once

DNA: TGTGCCAGCAGCTTAAAGGTAGCGGGGGGGACAGATACGCAGTATTTT
CDR3: CASSLKVAGGTDTQYF
D: TRBD2
J: TRBJ2-3
V: TRBV11-2
size: NA

DNA: TGTGCCAGCAGCAAGGACAGGGTGGCTAATGAAAAACTGTTTTTT
CDR3: CASSKDRVANEKLFF
D: TRBD1
J: TRBJ1-4
V: TRBV7-9
size: NA

DNA: TGTGCCAGCAGTTACCGCTACGGGCAGCCCCAGCATTTT
CDR3: CASSYRYGQPQHF
D: NA
J: TRBJ1-5
V: TRBV27
size: NA

DNA: TGTGCCAGCAGCTCCCGGGAAAACAATGAGCAGTTCTTC
CDR3: CASSSRENNEQFF
D: NA
J: TRBJ2-1
V: TRBV5-4
size: NA

DNA: TGTGCCAGCTCACAAAGCCTGGGGGGGGATACGCAGTATTTT
CDR3: CASSQSLGGDTQYF
D: TRBD2
J: TRBJ2-3
V: TRBV18
size: NA

DNA: TGTGCCAGCTTGGAGGACAGGGGGCGTACCGGGGAGCTGTTTTTT
CDR3: CASLEDRGRTGELFF
D: TRBD1
J: TRBJ2-2
V: TRBV18
size: NA

DNA: TGCGCCAGCAGCTTGAGTCAGGGGGCGCCGAACACCGGGGAGCTGTTTTTT
CDR3: CASSLSQGAPNTGELFF
D: TRBD1
J: TRBJ2-2
V: TRBV5-1
size: NA

DNA: TGCGCCAGCAGCTTGGATCCAGGGCGGAACTATGGCTACACCTTC
CDR3: CASSLDPGRNYGYTF
D: NA
J: TRBJ1-2
V: TRBV5-1
size: NA

DNA: TGTGCCAGCAGCTTATCGGAGGGGAGCAATCAGCCCCAGCATTTT
CDR3: CASSLSEGSNQPQHF
D: NA
J: TRBJ1-5
V: TRBV7-6
size: NA

DNA: TGTGCCAGCAGTGACCCTGGGACTCAGCCATCCGTCATTATAGAGACCCAGTACTTC
CDR3: CASSDPGTQPSVIIETQYF
D: NA
J: TRBJ2-5
V: TRBV6-4
size: NA

DNA: TGTGCCAGCGGTGAGGGGAGGAAGACTGAAGCTTTCTTT
CDR3: CASGEGRKTEAFF
D: NA
J: TRBJ1-1
V: TRBV6-6
size: once

DNA: TGTGCCAGCAGCTTAACTAGCGGGGGGGCCTTAACAGATACGCAGTATTTT
CDR3: CASSLTSGGALTDTQYF
D: TRBD2
J: TRBJ2-3
V: TRBV7-2
size: once

DNA: TGTGCCAGCACCCAACTCGGGCTAGCCGCCGATACGCAGTATTTT
CDR3: CASTQLGLAADTQYF
D: NA
J: TRBJ2-3
V: TRBV2
size: NA

DNA: TGTGCCAGCAGCGCCACTAGCGGTTGGGGAGATACGCAGTATTTT
CDR3: CASSATSGWGDTQYF
D: TRBD2
J: TRBJ2-3
V: TRBV9
size: NA

DNA: TGTGCCAGCAGCCAAGAGGAGACAGAAGGATACGAGCAGTACTTC
CDR3: CASSQEETEGYEQYF
D: NA
J: TRBJ2-7
V: TRBV4-2
size: NA

DNA: TGTGCCAGCTCACCTAGATCAACAGGGGGCCAGGGATATGGCTACACCTTC
CDR3: CASSPRSTGGQGYGYTF
D: TRBD1
J: TRBJ1-2
V: TRBV18
size: NA

DNA: TGTGCCATCAGTGAGTCGTCAGTCTACACTGAAGCTTTCTTT
CDR3: CAISESSVYTEAFF
D: NA
J: TRBJ1-1
V: TRBV10-3
size: NA

DNA: TGTGCCAGCAGCTTCGATATAGCTTACAATGAGCAGTTCTTC
CDR3: CASSFDIAYNEQFF
D: NA
J: TRBJ2-1
V: TRBV7-9
size: NA

DNA: TGTGCCAGCAGCGTAGAAGGAGGGAACGCCTATGGCTACACCTTC
CDR3: CASSVEGGNAYGYTF
D: NA
J: TRBJ1-2
V: TRBV9
size: NA

DNA: TGCAGCGTTGGGGTCGGGACACCGAACACTGAAGCTTTCTTT
CDR3: CSVGVGTPNTEAFF
D: NA
J: TRBJ1-1
V: TRBV29-1
size: NA

DNA: TGTGCCAGCTACGACAGGAGCGCCGGGGAGCTGTTTTTT
CDR3: CASYDRSAGELFF
D: NA
J: TRBJ2-2
V: TRBV18
size: NA

DNA: TGTGCCAGCAGCTTCCGGCGGGGTGGCGGCACTGAAGCTTTCTTT
CDR3: CASSFRRGGGTEAFF
D: NA
J: TRBJ1-1
V: TRBV7-9
size: NA

DNA: TGTGCCAGCAGTGAATACGGGACAGCTTTAAGGAACACCATATATTTT
CDR3: CASSEYGTALRNTIYF
D: TRBD1
J: TRBJ1-3
V: TRBV25-1
size: NA

DNA: TGTGCCAGCAGTTTACAAGGACAGGGGTTCTATGGCTACACCTTC
CDR3: CASSLQGQGFYGYTF
D: TRBD1
J: TRBJ1-2
V: TRBV28
size: NA

DNA: TGTGCCAGCAGCCCGGTCCTAACCTACGAGCAGTACTTC
CDR3: CASSPVLTYEQYF
D: NA
J: TRBJ2-7
V: TRBV7-2
size: NA

DNA: TGTGCCAGCAGCGTGTTCTTAAATTCCGGGGAGCTGTTTTTT
CDR3: CASSVFLNSGELFF
D: NA
J: TRBJ2-2
V: TRBV9
size: NA

DNA: TGTGCCAGCAGTCCCTCACCGCGGCACAATTCATACTACGAGCAGTACTTC
CDR3: CASSPSPRHNSYYEQYF
D: NA
J: TRBJ2-7
V: TRBV27
size: NA

DNA: TGTGCCAGCAGCTTAGGCTCACAGGGACATTCACCCCTCCACTTT
CDR3: CASSLGSQGHSPLHF
D: NA
J: TRBJ1-6
V: TRBV7-9
size: NA

DNA: TGCGCCAGCAGCCAAGAGGGACTAGCGGGGGGGCTGCGAGATACGCAGTATTTT
CDR3: CASSQEGLAGGLRDTQYF
D: TRBD2
J: TRBJ2-3
V: TRBV4-3
size: NA

DNA: TGTGCCAGCAGCCATTCGGACCGTCTGCCCTCGGACAGGGGACAGGATAAAACCGGGGAGCTGTTTTTT
CDR3: CASSHSDRLPSDRGQDKTGELFF
D: TRBD1
J: TRBJ2-2
V: TRBV16
size: NA

DNA: TGTGCCAGCAGCTTATTTACGGGGGGGCCCCCTCAGTACTTC
CDR3: CASSLFTGGPPQYF
D: TRBD2
J: TRBJ2-4
V: TRBV11-2
size: NA

DNA: TGTGCCAGCTCACAGACCGGGACAGGGGGCTTTAGCGACAATTCACCCCTCCACTTT
CDR3: CASSQTGTGGFSDNSPLHF
D: TRBD1
J: TRBJ1-6
V: TRBV18
size: NA

DNA: TGCGCCAGCAGCCTGACAGGGGAGCCCTACAATGAGCAGTTCTTC
CDR3: CASSLTGEPYNEQFF
D: TRBD1
J: TRBJ2-1
V: TRBV5-1
size: NA

DNA: TGCGCCAGCAGCTCCGGGGAATTGTCCACAGATACGCAGTATTTT
CDR3: CASSSGELSTDTQYF
D: NA
J: TRBJ2-3
V: TRBV5-1
size: NA